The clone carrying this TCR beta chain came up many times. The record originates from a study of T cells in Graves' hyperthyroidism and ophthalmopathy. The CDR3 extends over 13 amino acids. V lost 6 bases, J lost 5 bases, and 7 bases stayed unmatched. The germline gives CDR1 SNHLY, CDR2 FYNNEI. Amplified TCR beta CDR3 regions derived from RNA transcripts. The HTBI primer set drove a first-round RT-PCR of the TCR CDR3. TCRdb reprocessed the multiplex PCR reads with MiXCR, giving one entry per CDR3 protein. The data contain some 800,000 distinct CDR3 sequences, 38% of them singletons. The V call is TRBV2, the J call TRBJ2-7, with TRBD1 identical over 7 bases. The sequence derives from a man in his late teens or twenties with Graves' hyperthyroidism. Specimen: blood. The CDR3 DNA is TGTGCCAGCAGCCTAGACAGGGCGGACGAGCAGTACTTC. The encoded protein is CASSLDRADEQYF.